A single sample is the source of the 24 T cell receptor beta chains below, sequenced in a study of cytomegalovirus exposure and HLA in healthy donors. Method: immunoSEQ multiplex PCR; TCRdb's copy keeps in-frame clones and lacks some. Of 200,000 to 250,000 clones in the sample, around 78% were seen once. Input material: PBMCs. These receptors all come from a young woman in good health and CMV-seronegative.

V gene TRBV7-3 combines with J gene TRBJ2-2; 10 bases match TRBD1. CDR3 length equals 15 residues. Germline loops: CDR1 SGHTA, CDR2 FQGTGA. Germline trimming cut 5 bases from V and 3 bases from J; bases unmatched to any gene: 3. The chain's CDR3 is CASSRQGADTGELFF. DNA of the CDR3: TGTGCCAGCAGCCGACAGGGGGCCGACACCGGGGAGCTGTTTTTT.

V is TRBV2 and J is TRBJ1-4, with TRBD1 identical over 7 bases. The CDR3 is 14 residues long. CDR1 is SNHLY and CDR2 is FYNNEI in the germline V gene. J lost 8 bases, V lost 1 base, and 4 bases had no gene match. CDR3 protein: CASSEEGAWEKLFF. Written as DNA, the CDR3 is TGTGCCAGCAGTGAAGAGGGGGCTTGGGAAAAACTGTTTTTT.

The rearrangement links TRBV15 to TRBJ2-4, with D maybe TRBD1 (7 bases). This CDR3 comprises 15 residues. CDR1 is LNHNV, CDR2 YYDKDF, per germline (reference sequence). Trimming shortened V by 5 bases and J by 7 bases, and 18 bases separated the two germline ends. CDR3 sequence: CATSSPVAGGNIQYF. CDR3 DNA: TGTGCCACCAGCTCCCCAGTCGCAGGGGGGAACATTCAGTACTTC.

This clone was observed a few times. The chain recombines TRBV7-2 with TRBJ1-5; TRBD1 is a possible D gene (5 bases). The CDR3 length is 15 residues. Looked up from germline, CDR1 is SGHTA and CDR2 is FQGNSA. V lost 4 bases and J 6 bases, leaving 16 bases between the germline ends. The DNA of the CDR3 is TGTGCCAGCAGCTCCGGGACCCTAGGGACTCAGCCCCAGCATTTT. Translating gives CASSSGTLGTQPQHF.

J is TRBJ2-2 and V is TRBV19; the D is unclear. The V gene lost 6 bases and the J gene lost 2 bases, with 13 bases spanning the gap. Germline values: CDR1 LNHDA, CDR2 SQIVND (reference sequence). The CDR3 spans 15 residues. CDR3 coding DNA: TGTGCCAGTAGCTTCCGGAGAGGTAACACCGGGGAGCTGTTTTTT. Amino acid sequence: CASSFRRGNTGELFF.

The chain links TRBV2 to TRBJ2-5; TRBD2 matches 11 bases. From germline, CDR1 is SNHLY and CDR2 FYNNEI. V shed 6 bases and J 3 bases; nucleotides not matched to a gene: 3. The CDR3 extends over 14 amino acids. CDR3 amino acids: CASRETSGEETQYF. Here the CDR3 DNA reads TGTGCCAGCAGGGAGACTAGCGGGGAAGAGACCCAGTACTTC.

The V gene is TRBV27, the J gene TRBJ1-2; D perhaps matches TRBD1 (6 bases). The ends were cut back, 4 bases at V and 4 bases at J, with 13 bases in the middle. Germline values: CDR1 MNHEY, CDR2 SMNVEV (reference sequence). The CDR3 is 14 amino acids. The CDR3 spells CASSWGASGYGYTF. DNA for the CDR3: TGTGCCAGCAGTTGGGGGGCATCCGGCTATGGCTACACCTTC.

The chain uses TRBV30 and TRBJ2-7; TRBD2 might be the D (6 bases). Trimming left V 3 bases short and J 7 bases short, with 10 bases between. This CDR3 has 11 amino acids. The germline CDR1 and CDR2 sequences are GTSNPN and SVGIG (reference sequence). DNA for the CDR3: TGTGCCTGGAGGGTGGGGGGAGAGCAGTACTTC. Translation gives CAWRVGGEQYF. Together with reference TRBV30 and TRBJ2-7, the CDR3 gives the full variable domain: SQTIHQWPATLVQPVGSPLSLECTVEGTSNPNLYWYRQAAGRGLQLLFYSVGIGQISSEVPQNLSASRPQDRQFILSSKKLLLSDSGFYLCAWRVGGEQYFGPGTRLTVT.

This sequence joins TRBV15 and TRBJ2-5; 8 bases align to TRBD2. CDR1 LNHNV and CDR2 YYDKDF come from the germline V gene (reference sequence). V was clipped by 5 bases and J by 2 bases; unmatched bases: 13. CDR3 size: 17 residues. The CDR3 sequence is CATSGTGGARTQETQYF. The DNA for the CDR3 is TGTGCCACCAGCGGAACGGGAGGGGCTAGGACGCAAGAGACCCAGTACTTC.

The chain combines TRBV11-2 with TRBJ2-3; 9 nucleotides align to TRBD1. J gave up 4 bases and V 5 bases, and 4 bases lay outside the gene matches. Germline V gene sequence: CDR1 SGHAT, CDR2 FQNNGV. This CDR3 spans 14 amino acids. This chain's CDR3 is CASSETGGADTQYF. CDR3 DNA: TGTGCCAGCAGCGAGACAGGGGGAGCAGATACGCAGTATTTT.

The rearrangement links TRBV30 to TRBJ1-6; no clear D gene. Germline V gives CDR1 GTSNPN, CDR2 SVGIG (reference sequence). Trimming removed 0 bases from V and 5 bases from J, with 5 bases in between. CDR3 length: 13 residues. CDR3 in DNA: TGTGCCTGGAGTGTAAGACATAATTCACCCCTCCACTTT. It translates to CAWSVRHNSPLHF.

V gene TRBV13 combines with J gene TRBJ1-5, with D maybe TRBD1 (5 bases). The CDR3 spans 17 residues. The germline gives CDR1 PRHDT, CDR2 FYEKMQ (reference sequence). V gave up 2 bases and J gave up 4 bases, with 18 bases separating them. As DNA, the CDR3 is TGTGCCAGCAGCTTATCACTAGGTGTTCGGGGGAATCAGCCCCAGCATTTT. Protein product: CASSLSLGVRGNQPQHF.

This sequence joins TRBV10-3 and TRBJ2-3, with 10 bases lining up with TRBD2. Germline CDR1 ENHRY, CDR2 SYGVKD. This CDR3 has 14 residues. V trimming: 2 bases; J trimming: 5 bases; junction bases outside the gene matches: 1. CDR3 residues: CAISETSGKDTQYF. In nucleotides, the CDR3 is TGTGCCATCAGTGAGACTAGCGGGAAAGATACGCAGTATTTT.

This clone was seen only a few times. J is TRBJ2-5 and V is TRBV13; D unclear. The germline gives CDR1 PRHDT, CDR2 FYEKMQ (reference sequence). The CDR3 is 14 residues long. V was cut by 5 bases and J by 5 bases, with 15 bases left in between. In nucleotides, the CDR3 is TGTGCCAGCAGCATTAGTCCGGTTGAGGAGACCCAGTACTTC. This gives the protein CASSISPVEETQYF.

This chain joins TRBV14 and TRBJ2-7, with 8 bases fitting TRBD2. J was trimmed by 1 base and V by 4 bases; bases with no gene match: 6. The CDR3 covers 15 residues. CDR1 and CDR2 from the germline V gene are SGHDN and FVKESK. The CDR3 nucleotides are TGTGCCAGCAGCCCGCCCGGACTAGCTTCCTACGAGCAGTACTTC. It specifies CASSPPGLASYEQYF.

The chain carries TRBV5-6 and TRBJ1-1; D call uncertain. The CDR3 spans 14 residues. With 1 base removed from V and 0 bases from J, the gap between germline ends came to 7 bases. In germline, CDR1 is SGHDT, CDR2 YYEEEE. The CDR3 sequence: CASSLFHLNTEAFF. In nucleotides, the CDR3 is TGTGCCAGCAGCTTGTTCCACCTGAACACTGAAGCTTTCTTT.

The V gene is TRBV15, the J gene TRBJ1-4, with 8 bases fitting TRBD1. This CDR3 has 16 amino acids. V shed 2 bases, J shed 6 bases, and the junction held 8 bases outside the gene matches. Germline CDR1 reads LNHNV; CDR2 reads YYDKDF (reference sequence). The CDR3 sequence: CATSRPTGTGYEKLFF. CDR3 bases: TGTGCCACCAGCAGACCAACCGGGACAGGTTATGAAAAACTGTTTTTT. Using reference TRBV15 and TRBJ1-4 for the parts outside the CDR3, the full variable domain is DAMVIQNPRYQVTQFGKPVTLSCSQTLNHNVMYWYQQKSSQAPKLLFHYYDKDFNNEADTPDNFQSRRPNTSFCFLDIRSPGLGDTAMYLCATSRPTGTGYEKLFFGSGTQLSVL.

In its sample, this clone was seen many times. The rearrangement links TRBV6-5 to TRBJ2-2; 8 bases line up with TRBD1. Trimming removed 6 bases from V and 0 bases from J; junction bases left unmatched: 3. This CDR3 is built from 15 residues. CDR1 and CDR2 (germline): MNHEY, SVGAGI. In DNA, the CDR3 is TGTGCCAGCAGGCCAGGGGGCCCGAACACCGGGGAGCTGTTTTTT. Its protein is CASRPGGPNTGELFF.

This rearrangement joins TRBV18 to TRBJ1-2; D gene uncertain. This CDR3 has 15 amino acids. V was trimmed by 2 bases and J by 2 bases, leaving 12 bases between them. Germline lookup yields CDR1 KGHSH and CDR2 LQKENI. CDR3 protein: CASSPRMGPNYGYTF. As DNA, the CDR3 is TGTGCCAGCTCACCAAGGATGGGTCCGAACTATGGCTACACCTTC.

The chain couples TRBV5-3 to TRBJ1-5; 9 bases align to TRBD1. TRBV5-3 is an ORF for which the function is uncertain. With V trimmed by 2 bases and J by 0 bases, 15 bases remained unmatched. The CDR3 runs 20 residues. The CDR3 spells CARSFSGQGRWVYSNQPQHF. The DNA of the CDR3 is TGTGCCAGAAGCTTCTCGGGACAGGGAAGGTGGGTATATAGCAATCAGCCCCAGCATTTT.

The rearrangement uses TRBV27 and TRBJ2-1; no clear D gene. This CDR3 spans 17 amino acids. Trimming left V 2 bases short and J 0 bases short, with 14 bases between. Per germline, CDR1 MNHEY and CDR2 SMNVEV (reference sequence). This CDR3 reads CASSLAYSSNSYNEQFF. CDR3 nucleotides: TGTGCCAGCAGTTTAGCCTATTCTTCCAACTCCTACAATGAGCAGTTCTTC.

This chain joins TRBV30 and TRBJ1-6; D may be TRBD1 (5 bases). The ends were cut back, 1 base at V and 7 bases at J, with 14 bases in the middle. The CDR3 is made up of 15 amino acids. The V gene's germline CDR1 is GTSNPN and CDR2 SVGIG (reference sequence). CDR3 in DNA: TGTGCCTGGAGTGGGGGCTCGGTTAGAAATTCACCCCTCCACTTT. Amino acids: CAWSGGSVRNSPLHF.

The chain carries TRBV5-1 and TRBJ2-2; no definite D call. The V end lost 0 bases, the J end lost 9 bases, and 6 bases lay between the germline ends. Germline V lookup: CDR1 SGHRS, CDR2 YFSETQ. The CDR3 length is 12 residues. In nucleotides, the CDR3 is TGCGCCAGCAGCTTGGCAAGGAGGGAGCTGTTTTTT. Its protein is CASSLARRELFF.

The chain links TRBV30 to TRBJ1-2; possible D gene TRBD1, 6 bases. Looked up from germline, CDR1 is GTSNPN and CDR2 is SVGIG (reference sequence). V was trimmed by 3 bases and J by 4 bases, leaving 18 bases between them. There are 15 residues in the CDR3. Here the CDR3 DNA reads TGTGCCTGGAGAGGGACACTCTGGGGCAGCTATGGCTACACCTTC. Amino acids: CAWRGTLWGSYGYTF.